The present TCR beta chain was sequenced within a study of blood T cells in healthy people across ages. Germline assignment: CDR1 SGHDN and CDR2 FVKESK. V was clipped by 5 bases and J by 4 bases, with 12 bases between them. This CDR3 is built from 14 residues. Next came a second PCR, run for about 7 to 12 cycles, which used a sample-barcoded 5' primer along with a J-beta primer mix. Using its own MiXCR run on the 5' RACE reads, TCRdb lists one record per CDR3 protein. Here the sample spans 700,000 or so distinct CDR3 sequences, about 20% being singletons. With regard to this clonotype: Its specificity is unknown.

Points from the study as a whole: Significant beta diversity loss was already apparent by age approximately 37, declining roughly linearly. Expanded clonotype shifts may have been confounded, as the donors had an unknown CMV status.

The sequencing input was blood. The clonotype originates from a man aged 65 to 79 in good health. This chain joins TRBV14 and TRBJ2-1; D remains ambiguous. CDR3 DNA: TGTGCCAGCAGCTGGGTCTTTGCGTACAATGAGCAGTTCTTC. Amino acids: CASSWVFAYNEQFF.